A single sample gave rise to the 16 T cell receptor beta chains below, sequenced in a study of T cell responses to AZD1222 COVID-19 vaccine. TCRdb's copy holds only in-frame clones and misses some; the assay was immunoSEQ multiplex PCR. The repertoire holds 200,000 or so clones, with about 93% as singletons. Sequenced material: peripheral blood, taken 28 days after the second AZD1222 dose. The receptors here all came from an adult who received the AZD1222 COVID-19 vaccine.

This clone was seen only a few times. The CDR3: CASRVQVNSYEQYF. As DNA, the CDR3 is TGTGCCAGTAGGGTTCAGGTAAACTCCTACGAGCAGTACTTC. The genes are TRBV19 and TRBJ2-7; the D is unclear. The V gene lost 6 bases and the J gene lost 0 bases, with 12 bases spanning the gap. The germline V gene encodes CDR1 LNHDA and CDR2 SQIVND (reference sequence). There are 14 residues in the CDR3.

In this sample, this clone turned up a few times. This CDR3 reads CASTRGLGEQYF. CDR3 sequence (DNA): TGTGCCAGCACCCGGGGCCTCGGCGAGCAGTACTTC. V and J are TRBV7-9 and TRBJ2-7; the D call may be TRBD1 or TRBD2 (5 bases each). The germline V gene encodes CDR1 SEHNR and CDR2 FQNEAQ (reference sequence). V was shortened by 7 bases and J by 6 bases, with 13 bases between the two germline ends. CDR3 size: 12 residues.

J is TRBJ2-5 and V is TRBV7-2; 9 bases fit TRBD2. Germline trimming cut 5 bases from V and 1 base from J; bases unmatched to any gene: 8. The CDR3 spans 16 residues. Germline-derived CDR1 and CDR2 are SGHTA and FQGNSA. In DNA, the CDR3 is TGTGCCAGCAGCGCTATAGCGGGGGCGATCCAAGAGACCCAGTACTTC. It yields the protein CASSAIAGAIQETQYF.

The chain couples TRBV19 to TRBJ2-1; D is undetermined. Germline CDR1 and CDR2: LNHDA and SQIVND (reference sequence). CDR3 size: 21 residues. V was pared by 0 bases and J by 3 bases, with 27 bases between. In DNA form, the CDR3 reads TGTGCCAGTAGTATAGATCTCTCGACAACCGCTGGGTACGGGTTCTACAATGAGCAGTTCTTC. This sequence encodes CASSIDLSTTAGYGFYNEQFF.

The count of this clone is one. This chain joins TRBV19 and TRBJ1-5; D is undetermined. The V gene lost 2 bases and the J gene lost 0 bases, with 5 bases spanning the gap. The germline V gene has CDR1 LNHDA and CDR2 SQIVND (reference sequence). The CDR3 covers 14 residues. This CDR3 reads CASSISGSNQPQHF. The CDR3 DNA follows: TGTGCCAGTAGTATATCGGGTAGCAATCAGCCCCAGCATTTT.

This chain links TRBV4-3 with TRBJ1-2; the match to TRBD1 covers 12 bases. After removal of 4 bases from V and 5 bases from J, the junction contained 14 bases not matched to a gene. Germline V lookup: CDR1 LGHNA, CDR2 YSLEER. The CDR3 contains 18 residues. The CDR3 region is CASSPRGQGASSGYGYTF. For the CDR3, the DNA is TGCGCCAGCAGCCCCCGGGGACAGGGGGCATCAAGTGGGTATGGCTACACCTTC.

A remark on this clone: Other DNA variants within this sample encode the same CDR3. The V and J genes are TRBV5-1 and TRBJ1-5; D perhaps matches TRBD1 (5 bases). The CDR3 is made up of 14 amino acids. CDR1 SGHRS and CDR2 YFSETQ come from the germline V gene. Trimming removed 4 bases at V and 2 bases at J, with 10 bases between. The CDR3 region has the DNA TGCGCCAGCAGCCCCGGGACCGGCAATCAGCCCCAGCATTTT. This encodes CASSPGTGNQPQHF. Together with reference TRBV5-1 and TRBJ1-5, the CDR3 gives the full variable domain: KAGVTQTPRYLIKTRGQQVTLSCSPISGHRSVSWYQQTPGQGLQFLFEYFSETQRNKGNFPGRFSGRQFSNSRSEMNVSTLELGDSALYLCASSPGTGNQPQHFGDGTRLSIL.

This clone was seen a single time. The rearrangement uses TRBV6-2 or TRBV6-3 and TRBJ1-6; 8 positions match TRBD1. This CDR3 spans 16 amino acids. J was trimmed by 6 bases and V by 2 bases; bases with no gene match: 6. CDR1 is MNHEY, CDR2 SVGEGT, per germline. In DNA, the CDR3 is TGTGCCAGCAGTTACCTGGGGACAGGATTTAATTCACCCCTCCACTTT. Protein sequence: CASSYLGTGFNSPLHF.

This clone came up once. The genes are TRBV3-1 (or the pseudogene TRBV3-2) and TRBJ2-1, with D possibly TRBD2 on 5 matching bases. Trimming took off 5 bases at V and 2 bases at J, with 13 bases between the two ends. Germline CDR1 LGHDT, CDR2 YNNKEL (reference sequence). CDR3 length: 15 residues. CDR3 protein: CASSISGAPYNEQFF. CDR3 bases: TGTGCCAGCAGCATCAGCGGAGCTCCCTACAATGAGCAGTTCTTC.

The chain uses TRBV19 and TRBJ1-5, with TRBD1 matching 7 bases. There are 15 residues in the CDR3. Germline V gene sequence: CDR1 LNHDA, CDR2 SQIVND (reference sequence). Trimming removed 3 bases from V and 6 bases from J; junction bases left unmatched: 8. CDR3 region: CASSIGTGAGQPQHF. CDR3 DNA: TGTGCCAGTAGTATCGGCACAGGGGCGGGTCAGCCCCAGCATTTT.

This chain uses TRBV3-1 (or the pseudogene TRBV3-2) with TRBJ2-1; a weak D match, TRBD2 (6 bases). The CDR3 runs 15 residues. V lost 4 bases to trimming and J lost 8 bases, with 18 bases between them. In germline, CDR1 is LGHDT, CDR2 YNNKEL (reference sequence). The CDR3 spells CASSLTGAGIHEQFF. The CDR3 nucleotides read TGTGCCAGCAGCCTCACTGGGGCGGGGATCCATGAGCAGTTCTTC.

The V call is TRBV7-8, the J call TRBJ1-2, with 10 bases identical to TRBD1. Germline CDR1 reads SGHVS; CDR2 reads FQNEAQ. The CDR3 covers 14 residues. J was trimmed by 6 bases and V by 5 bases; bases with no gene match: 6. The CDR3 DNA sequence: TGTGCCAGCAGCCCGCGGACAGGGGGGAATGGCTACACCTTC. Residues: CASSPRTGGNGYTF. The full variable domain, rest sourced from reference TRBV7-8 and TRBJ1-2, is GAGVSQSPRYKVAKRGQDVALRCDPISGHVSLFWYQQALGQGPEFLTYFQNEAQLDKSGLPSDRFFAERPEGSVSTLKIQRTQQEDSAVYLCASSPRTGGNGYTFGSGTRLTVV.

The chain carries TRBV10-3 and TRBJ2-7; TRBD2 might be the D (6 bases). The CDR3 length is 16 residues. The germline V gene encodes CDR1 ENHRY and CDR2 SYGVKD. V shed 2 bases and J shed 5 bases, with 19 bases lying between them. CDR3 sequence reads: CAISEGTRRSINEQYF. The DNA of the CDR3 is TGTGCCATCAGTGAGGGGACTCGCCGCTCTATAAACGAGCAGTACTTC.

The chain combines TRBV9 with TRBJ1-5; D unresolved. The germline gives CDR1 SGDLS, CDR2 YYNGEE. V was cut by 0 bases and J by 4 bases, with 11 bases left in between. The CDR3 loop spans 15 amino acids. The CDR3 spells CASSVGGNMNQPQHF. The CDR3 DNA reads TGTGCCAGCAGCGTAGGGGGAAACATGAATCAGCCCCAGCATTTT. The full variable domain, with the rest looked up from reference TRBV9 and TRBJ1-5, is DSGVTQTPKHLITATGQRVTLRCSPRSGDLSVYWYQQSLDQGLQFLIQYYNGEERAKGNILERFSAQQFPDLHSELNLSSLELGDSALYFCASSVGGNMNQPQHFGDGTRLSIL.

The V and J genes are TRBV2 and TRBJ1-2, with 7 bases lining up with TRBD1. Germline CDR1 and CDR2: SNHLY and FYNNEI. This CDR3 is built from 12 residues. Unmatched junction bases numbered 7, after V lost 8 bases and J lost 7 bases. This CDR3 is CASRDRVFGYTF. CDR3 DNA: TGTGCCAGCCGAGACAGGGTATTTGGCTACACCTTC.

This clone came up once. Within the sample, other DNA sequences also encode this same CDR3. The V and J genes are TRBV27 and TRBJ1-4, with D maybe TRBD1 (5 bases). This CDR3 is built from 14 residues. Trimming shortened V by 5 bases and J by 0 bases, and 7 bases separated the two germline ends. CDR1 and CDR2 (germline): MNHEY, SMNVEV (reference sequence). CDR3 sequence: CASSGGATNEKLFF. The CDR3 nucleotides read TGTGCCAGCAGTGGGGGTGCAACTAATGAAAAACTGTTTTTT.